This T cell receptor beta chain was documented in a study of blood T cells in healthy people across ages (dated by TCRdb to about 2015). For the study in its entirety: Template switching captured roughly one uniquely barcoded TCR beta cDNA molecule per two T cells in model experiments. Using deep sequencing normalized with unique cDNA molecular identifiers, the study measured how TCR beta repertoire diversity changes with age. The donors were divided into four age groups: young (average around 15 years), middle-aged (around 37), aged (about 61) and long-lived (roughly 88). Donors of different ages were randomly distributed across sequencing lanes to avoid experimental bias. Two additional independent replicas of 1 million unique cDNA reads from the same blood draw were analyzed for two donors (one aged 18 to 30 and one aged 80 or older). Broader findings and caveats from the paper: Since profiling was done on bulk unsorted PBMCs, naive and antigen-experienced compartments could not be conclusively compared. The percentage of naive T cells measured by flow cytometry correlated strongly with observed TCR beta diversity. Compared with the aged group, the long-lived group had more naive CD4+ T cells, fewer expanded clones and increased TCR diversity, suggesting age selection. Estimates of total diversity based on one million sequenced T cells were considered lower bounds and underestimates. As age increased, observed TCR beta diversity per million T cells dropped in a roughly linear way, and a significant reduction was already evident by age 40. Because donor CMV infection status was unknown, age-related changes in expanded clonotypes were potentially confounded.

The germline V gene encodes CDR1 MNHEY and CDR2 SVGEGT. V is clipped by 7 bases and J by 15 bases, and the sequence between their germline boundaries is 25 bases long. Spanning cysteine to phenylalanine, the CDR3 consists of 14 amino acids. Of the read, only the CDR3 DNA is kept; its 42 bases are in frame from base 1. The donors were 40 or so Caucasian individuals from Russia, aged 6 to 90 years, who were systemically healthy. About 9.8 milliliters of peripheral blood were drawn from each donor into EDTA-treated Vacutainer tubes. Ficoll-Paque density-gradient centrifugation was used to isolate PBMCs, with at least 6.5 million per sample. Total RNA, at least 6 micrograms per sample, was extracted from PBMCs with Trizol reagent. For every donor, flow cytometry on a PBMC aliquot measured the percentage of naive CD45RAhigh/CD27high T cells. With regard to this clonotype: Its binding antigen is unknown. Possible read error: a much larger clone is one base away.

The library came from 5' RACE. TCRdb shows the sequencer as Illumina HiSeq 2500. The second PCR ran for about 7 to 11 cycles and used a J-beta primer mix along with a sample-barcoded 5' primer. A template-switch 5' adaptor carrying 12 random nucleotides introduced a unique molecular identifier onto each TCR beta cDNA molecule. Each sample yielded at least 2.5 million CDR3-containing paired-end reads. All of the RNA was converted into first-strand cDNA using the Mint cDNA synthesis kit, with a TRBC-specific oligonucleotide serving as the primer. After uracil-DNA glycosylase treatment, a first 18-cycle PCR used universal primers M1SS and BC2_uni_R on all cDNA. The study's own analysis went as follows. For normalization, 1 million high-quality reads were randomly selected from each sample, with every read carrying a distinct molecular identifier. Reads with shared molecular identifiers were discarded instead of being binned into consensus sequences. CDR3 identification, clonotype clustering and error correction used MiTCR with a Q25 quality threshold and the strictest error-elimination algorithm. Lower-bound total TCR beta diversity was estimated with a nonparametric unseen species model using Euler transformation. TCRdb reran the public reads through fastp at Q25 and MiXCR, keeping productive beta chains. Each record represents a unique CDR3 protein, reported with the most common genes and DNA among its rows. Clone size and V and J calls follow TCRdb, not the original study. Across this sample there are fewer than 800,000 distinct CDR3 sequences, with about 30% seen only once. Less than 20% of the sample goes to the ten largest clones.

The TCR comes from a woman of 80 years or more in good health. Donor details come from another sample of the same person, matched by shared clones. In this chain, TRBV6-2 or TRBV6-3 is recombined with TRBJ2-4; TRBD2 is a weak D gene call, 7 bases matching. Material for sequencing was blood. The CDR3 region: CASTPEQGGETRYF. The nucleotide sequence is TGTGCCAGCACTCCCGAACAGGGAGGGGAGACCCGGTACTTC.